Listed below are T cell receptor beta chains from one sample, sequenced in a study of PD-L1 blockade in urothelial cancer. Repertoires were generated with immunoSEQ multiplex PCR, while TCRdb's copy carries only in-frame clones and drops some. The sample carries more than 45,000 clones, about three quarters recorded once. The material was PBMCs, obtained around atezolizumab (anti-PD-L1) treatment. The receptor set was obtained from a man between 65 and 80 years old with urothelial cancer. CDR3s include the opening cysteine and the closing phenylalanine or tryptophan. The D gene is left open where the match is weak. A clone size is listed for some rows: how often the clone was seen (once, few, many), or a class if it is expanded.

d_gene | j_gene | abundance | v_gene | CDR3nt | CDR3aa
. | TRBJ1-5 | few | TRBV28 | TGTGCCAGCAGTTCTCCCCGGGGTTGGGGCAATCAGCCCCAGCATTTT | CASSSPRGWGNQPQHF
. | TRBJ2-7 | few | TRBV28 | TGTGCCAGCAAATCAACACGGGGCTACGAGCAGTACTTC | CASKSTRGYEQYF
TRBD2 | TRBJ2-2 | few | TRBV11-2 | TGTGCCAGCAGCCCGGGACTACCCAATCCCGGGGAGCTGTTTTTT | CASSPGLPNPGELFF
. | TRBJ2-1 | . | TRBV10-3 | TGTGCCATCAGGGCCGAAAGTGAGCAGTTCTTC | CAIRAESEQFF
. | TRBJ1-4 | . | TRBV4-3 | TGCGCCAGCAGCCAAGATACCCAGGGCACTAATGAAAAACTGTTTTTT | CASSQDTQGTNEKLFF
TRBD1 | TRBJ2-1 | . | TRBV5-4 | TGTGCCAGCAGCTTGGTATCTTTGGGACAGATATACAATGAGCAGTTCTTC | CASSLVSLGQIYNEQFF
. | TRBJ1-5 | . | TRBV6-5 | TGTGCCAGCAGTTACTCGGCTTGGCAGAATCAGCCCCAGCATTTT | CASSYSAWQNQPQHF
TRBD2 | TRBJ2-6 | . | TRBV4-3 | TGCGCCAGCAGCCAAGCGGCAGCGGGGGGGACTGGGGCCAACGTCCTGACTTTC | CASSQAAAGGTGANVLTF
. | TRBJ1-6 | once | TRBV7-8 | TGTGCCAGCAGCATTACGGGAAGCTCCTATAATTCACCCCTCCACTTT | CASSITGSSYNSPLHF
. | TRBJ1-1 | . | TRBV7-2 | TGTGCCAGCAGCCCCAGGTGGGTAGGGGCGAACACTGAAGCTTTCTTT | CASSPRWVGANTEAFF
. | TRBJ1-5 | . | TRBV21-1 | TGTGCCAGCATCAAAAGACAGGGGATTTATAGCAATCAGCCCCAGCATTTT | CASIKRQGIYSNQPQHF
TRBD2 | TRBJ2-1 | . | TRBV9 | TGTGCCAGCAGCGTAGTGGGTAGCGGGGGGGCCGAACAGTTCTTC | CASSVVGSGGAEQFF
. | TRBJ2-7 | . | TRBV4-3 | TGCGCCAGCAGCCATGGGGGGGAGCAGTACTTC | CASSHGGEQYF
. | TRBJ2-7 | . | TRBV13 | TGTGCCAGCAGCTTAGGCCCGAGCTCCTACGAGCAGTACTTC | CASSLGPSSYEQYF
. | TRBJ2-7 | . | TRBV28 | TGTGCCAGCAGTCCTCTAGCGCTCTCAACCTACGAGCAGTACTTC | CASSPLALSTYEQYF
. | TRBJ1-1 | . | TRBV19 | TGTGCCAGTAGTATCGAAATCGGGACTTTCAGTGAAGCTTTCTTT | CASSIEIGTFSEAFF
. | TRBJ1-6 | . | TRBV7-2 | TGTGCCAGCAGCTTTCGTGGGGAGGGTTCACCCCTCCACTTT | CASSFRGEGSPLHF
TRBD2 | TRBJ2-1 | . | TRBV7-3 | TGTGCCAGCAGCTTTACCGGGACTAGCGGTTACAATGAGCAGTTCTTC | CASSFTGTSGYNEQFF
. | TRBJ1-3 | . | TRBV7-6 | TGTGCCAGCAGCGAACAGGAGAGCTCTGGAAACACCATATATTTT | CASSEQESSGNTIYF
TRBD1 | TRBJ2-2 | . | TRBV5-8 | TGTGCCAGCAGCTTGGAAGGACAGGGTGGAGGCAACACCGGGGAGCTGTTTTTT | CASSLEGQGGGNTGELFF
. | TRBJ1-2 | . | TRBV6-5 | TGTGCCTCCGGTGGTGGCTATGGCTACACCTTC | CASGGGYGYTF
. | TRBJ1-4 | . | TRBV21-1 | TGTGCCAGCAGCAAAGTTCGCGGGACCCCTAATGAAAAACTGTTTTTT | CASSKVRGTPNEKLFF